This is a list of T cell receptor beta chains from one sample in a study of T cell responses to AZD1222 COVID-19 vaccine. Only in-frame clones appear in the TCRdb table, and some are missing; sequencing was by immunoSEQ multiplex PCR. The sample lists 98,000 or so clones, 89% occurring once. Sequenced material: peripheral blood, taken on day 0 of AZD1222 vaccination. The receptors come from an adult in good health. CDR3s include the opening cysteine and the closing phenylalanine or tryptophan. D genes are given only for firm matches. Expanded clones get a size class; other rows say once, few or many, or leave the size out.

cdr3_nt: TGTGCCAGCAGCTCAACCGACCCCAATGAGCAGTTCTTC; cdr3_aa: CASSSTDPNEQFF; j_call: TRBJ2-1; v_call: TRBV5-6; d_call: NA; clone_size: NA
cdr3_nt: TGTGCCAGCAGCTTGACTAGTGGGGGGACCCCCACCGGGGAGCTGTTTTTT; cdr3_aa: CASSLTSGGTPTGELFF; j_call: TRBJ2-2; v_call: TRBV7-7; d_call: NA; clone_size: NA
cdr3_nt: TGTGCCAGTAGTATTGGGACAGGCGGAACTGGAAACACCATATATTTT; cdr3_aa: CASSIGTGGTGNTIYF; j_call: TRBJ1-3; v_call: TRBV19; d_call: TRBD1; clone_size: NA
cdr3_nt: TGTGCCAGCAGCAAAGACGTGGATTCACCCCTCCACTTT; cdr3_aa: CASSKDVDSPLHF; j_call: TRBJ1-6; v_call: TRBV9; d_call: NA; clone_size: NA
cdr3_nt: TGTGCCAGCGCGAGGGTCTTTAGCTCCTACAATGAGCAGTTCTTC; cdr3_aa: CASARVFSSYNEQFF; j_call: TRBJ2-1; v_call: TRBV7-8; d_call: NA; clone_size: NA
cdr3_nt: TGTGCCAGCAGCCAAGATCGCCTGGGGGGGCCGTTATTAGGTAGCAATCAGCCCCAGCATTTT; cdr3_aa: CASSQDRLGGPLLGSNQPQHF; j_call: TRBJ1-5; v_call: TRBV4-2; d_call: NA; clone_size: NA
cdr3_nt: TGTGCCAGCAGTTACGATGTCTGGAGCTCTGGAAACACCATATATTTT; cdr3_aa: CASSYDVWSSGNTIYF; j_call: TRBJ1-3; v_call: TRBV6-5; d_call: NA; clone_size: NA
cdr3_nt: TGTGCCAGCAGCTTGGATAGGGCGGGTCTCGGTGGCTACACCTTC; cdr3_aa: CASSLDRAGLGGYTF; j_call: TRBJ1-2; v_call: TRBV5-5; d_call: NA; clone_size: medium-sized
cdr3_nt: TGTGCCAGCAGCCAAGATGAGGGGGGCTATGAGCAGTTCTTC; cdr3_aa: CASSQDEGGYEQFF; j_call: TRBJ2-1; v_call: TRBV3-1/TRBV3-2; d_call: NA; clone_size: NA
cdr3_nt: TGTGCCAGCAGCTTAGGTGGACAGGGAGCCACCATATATTTT; cdr3_aa: CASSLGGQGATIYF; j_call: TRBJ1-3; v_call: TRBV7-2; d_call: TRBD1; clone_size: NA
cdr3_nt: TGCGCCAGCAGCTTGGACCTCAACACTGAAGCTTTCTTT; cdr3_aa: CASSLDLNTEAFF; j_call: TRBJ1-1; v_call: TRBV5-1; d_call: NA; clone_size: NA
cdr3_nt: TGTGCCAGCAGCTGGGGGGAGGGAAGTAACGCTGAAGCTTTCTTT; cdr3_aa: CASSWGEGSNAEAFF; j_call: TRBJ1-1; v_call: TRBV13; d_call: NA; clone_size: once
cdr3_nt: TGTGCCAGCAGTGACTTAACAGGGGGCATCGGGGAGACCCAGTACTTC; cdr3_aa: CASSDLTGGIGETQYF; j_call: TRBJ2-5; v_call: TRBV6-4; d_call: TRBD1; clone_size: NA
cdr3_nt: TGTGCCAGTAGTCTTGGACGGCTAGAACTGTATGGCTACACCTTC; cdr3_aa: CASSLGRLELYGYTF; j_call: TRBJ1-2; v_call: TRBV19; d_call: NA; clone_size: once
cdr3_nt: TGCGCCAGCAGCAGGGGACAGGGCGAACACAATGAGCAGTTCTTC; cdr3_aa: CASSRGQGEHNEQFF; j_call: TRBJ2-1; v_call: TRBV5-1; d_call: TRBD1; clone_size: NA
cdr3_nt: TGTGCCAGCAGCTTAGGAGCGGGGATTTACAATGAGCAGTTCTTC; cdr3_aa: CASSLGAGIYNEQFF; j_call: TRBJ2-1; v_call: TRBV7-3; d_call: TRBD2; clone_size: NA
cdr3_nt: TGTGCCAGTAGTGGACAGGGGCGCTACGAGCAGTACTTC; cdr3_aa: CASSGQGRYEQYF; j_call: TRBJ2-7; v_call: TRBV19; d_call: TRBD1; clone_size: NA
cdr3_nt: TGCAGCGTTGTGGGGACAGGGGGAAGCTATGGCTACACCTTC; cdr3_aa: CSVVGTGGSYGYTF; j_call: TRBJ1-2; v_call: TRBV29-1; d_call: TRBD1; clone_size: NA
cdr3_nt: TGTGCCAGCAGCTTGGGGGACAGAGGCTATGAGCAGTTCTTC; cdr3_aa: CASSLGDRGYEQFF; j_call: TRBJ2-1; v_call: TRBV5-4; d_call: TRBD1; clone_size: NA
cdr3_nt: TGTGCCAGCAGCCCCAGGGGGGACGGTAGGGAGACCCAGTACTTC; cdr3_aa: CASSPRGDGRETQYF; j_call: TRBJ2-5; v_call: TRBV14; d_call: NA; clone_size: NA
cdr3_nt: TGTGCCAGCAGCTGGGGACCGTTACACGGCTACACCTTC; cdr3_aa: CASSWGPLHGYTF; j_call: TRBJ1-2; v_call: TRBV5-5; d_call: NA; clone_size: large
cdr3_nt: TGTGCCAGCAGTTTAAAGGACAGGGGGACCGGGGAGCTGTTTTTT; cdr3_aa: CASSLKDRGTGELFF; j_call: TRBJ2-2; v_call: TRBV27; d_call: TRBD1; clone_size: NA
cdr3_nt: TGTGCCAGCAGTTTATCGTTTGGGGAGTATGGCTACACCTTC; cdr3_aa: CASSLSFGEYGYTF; j_call: TRBJ1-2; v_call: TRBV27; d_call: NA; clone_size: many
cdr3_nt: TGTGCCAGCAAACGTAGTGGGGGACGCTACGAGCAGTACTTC; cdr3_aa: CASKRSGGRYEQYF; j_call: TRBJ2-7; v_call: TRBV3-1/TRBV3-2; d_call: NA; clone_size: NA
cdr3_nt: TGTGCCAGCAGCTTAGGGACTAGTACTTACAATGAGCAGTTCTTC; cdr3_aa: CASSLGTSTYNEQFF; j_call: TRBJ2-1; v_call: TRBV7-2; d_call: TRBD2; clone_size: NA
cdr3_nt: TGCAGTGCCAGGGAAAACACTGAAGCTTTCTTT; cdr3_aa: CSARENTEAFF; j_call: TRBJ1-1; v_call: TRBV20-1; d_call: NA; clone_size: NA
cdr3_nt: TGTGCCAGTAGTACAACAGGGTCCCTTAACTATGGCTACACCTTC; cdr3_aa: CASSTTGSLNYGYTF; j_call: TRBJ1-2; v_call: TRBV19; d_call: NA; clone_size: NA
cdr3_nt: TGTGCCAGCAGCGTATACGGGGGACAGACGGGCTACACCTTC; cdr3_aa: CASSVYGGQTGYTF; j_call: TRBJ1-2; v_call: TRBV9; d_call: TRBD1; clone_size: NA